This section outlines one TCR beta chain sequence together with its context. This record belongs to a study of T cell responses to AZD1222 COVID-19 vaccine. The V and J ends lost 6 bases and 1 base, in that order; junction bases with no gene match: 8. The germline V gene has CDR1 LNHDA and CDR2 SQIVND (reference sequence). The CDR3 contains 15 residues. Clones were read by immunoSEQ multiplex PCR, and TCRdb kept only the in-frame ones, dropping some. The sample consists of tens of thousands of clones, around 93% of them appearing once. This TCR came from an adult who received the AZD1222 COVID-19 vaccine. The rearrangement links TRBV19 to TRBJ1-2; 7 bases fit TRBD1. Source: peripheral blood, taken 28 days after the second AZD1222 dose. The CDR3 protein is CASRIGTAVNYGYTF. CDR3 coding DNA: TGTGCCAGTAGAATCGGGACAGCGGTTAACTATGGCTACACCTTC.